These T cell receptor beta chains were read from a single sample in a study of shared clonotypes between healthy human individuals. Sequenced by immunoSEQ multiplex PCR; TCRdb stores in-frame clones only, minus some. The table includes roughly 2,500,000 clones, more than 85% detected once. The sample taken for sequencing was naive CD4+ T cells from PBMCs. The receptor set was obtained from a man aged 18 to 29 in good health. Some clones in this sample may be carry-over from other donors' samples. Each CDR3 is given with its conserved first and last residue. A D gene is named only where the DNA matches it firmly.

TRBD2	TRBV9	CASSVGSAGAYNEQFF
TRBD1	TRBV5-1	CASSPGTGGLAEAFF
TRBD1	TRBV7-3	CASSLKGTGIHEQYF
-	TRBV27	CASSQQGWTANTEAFF
-	TRBV15	CATSRGYAETQYF
-	TRBV9	CASSVVAGNTEAFF
-	TRBV4-1	CASRGFGDNEQFF
-	TRBV18	CASSLVGTGTSVSGNTIYF
-	TRBV7-2	CASSSTSWPEAFF
TRBD1	TRBV5-4	CASSFGTGHSYNEQFF
-	TRBV5-1	CASSLAQSYGYTF
TRBD1	TRBV11-2	CASSYDRGLIGELFF
-	TRBV6-1	CASIPTRGADTQYF
-	TRBV7-3	CASSLSRDTEAFF
-	TRBV7-8	CASLGGEPHNEQFF
TRBD1	TRBV9	CASSESPGQVSLPQYF
-	TRBV28	CASLSSASYGYTF
TRBD2	TRBV7-3	CASSLWASGRATNEQFF
TRBD2	TRBV4-2	CASSLGLAVYNEQFF
TRBD1	TRBV30	CAWNRGRANEKLFF
-	TRBV7-2	CASSLAGRGSPGVNIQYF
TRBD2	TRBV11-2	CASSSPRTSANTYNEQFF
-	TRBV6-5	CASSGTYNEQFF
-	TRBV7-2	CASSLALDSTGANVLTF
TRBD1	TRBV5-1	CASSVTGQGTGELFF
TRBD2	TRBV7-9	CASTSLPGTSGRGYNEQFF
-	TRBV14	CASSHGGAGTEAFF
TRBD1	TRBV5-1	CASSLGTANTEAFF
-	TRBV19	CASSHPGIFTGELFF
-	TRBV6-1	CASSARDSFYGYTF
TRBD1	TRBV4-3	CASSQDWGTGGTEAFF
TRBD2	TRBV28	CASSLAPGLAGYNEQFF
-	TRBV7-9	CASSSPGWGSNEQYF
-	TRBV5-1	CASSLRTSLAKNIQYF
-	TRBV18	CATPGGIEKLFF
-	TRBV29-1	CSVGREPGNTIYF
-	TRBV19	CASTKLRGADYGYTF
TRBD1	TRBV4-2	CASSQGDRVGADTQYF
-	TRBV5-4	CASSVAQFSGANVLTF
-	TRBV15	CATSSWQGHQPQHF
TRBD2	TRBV5-1	CASFGGRGYNEQFF
-	TRBV7-2	CASSFNRETQYF
-	TRBV18	CASSQRETQYF
TRBD2	TRBV18	CASSPTSGRATDTQYF
TRBD2	TRBV11-2	CASSRPGGGIKTQYF
-	TRBV7-9	CASSLLGADYGYTF
-	TRBV10-1	CASSEGQNQPQHF
TRBD2	TRBV11-1	CASSPRRGLGYNEQFF
-	TRBV19	CASRPTGTRTTGELFF
TRBD2	TRBV15	CATSRDTLLETSGNSEQFF
-	TRBV7-9	CASSLTSNQPQHF
-	TRBV27	CASSFPGRRNEQFF
-	TRBV30	CAWSSPGGGGPEAFF
-	TRBV5-8	CASSPRPGFYEQYF
-	TRBV10-3	CAISPEGETQYF